The TCR beta chain described here comes from a study of tumor-infiltrating lymphocytes in primary liver carcinoma. A note on this clonotype: It may be a read error: a sequence one base away is much more abundant.

CDR1 and CDR2 from the germline V gene are SGHRS and YFSETQ. The CDR3 contains 16 residues. With 0 bases removed from V and 7 bases from J, the gap between germline ends came to 17 bases. The source material, roughly 20-31 mg of unsorted bulk tissue, was used to co-extract RNA and DNA. Production of TCR beta cDNA used around 0.45 ug total RNA together with a constant-region primer. Each TCR beta library was derived from three nested multiplex PCR rounds that employed slightly modified ARM-PCR. TRBV1-TRBV30 forward primers and a C-beta reverse primer were used in the first two PCR rounds, which each ran for approximately 9 cycles. TCRdb reanalysed the multiplex PCR reads using MiXCR and keeps one entry per CDR3 protein. The sample lists approximately 190,000 distinct CDR3 sequences, around four fifths seen once, with 15% to 20% in the top ten.

The sequence was collected from a man between 40 and 49 years old with primary liver carcinoma and hepatitis B virus infection. The rearrangement joins TRBV5-1 to TRBJ2-4; possibly TRBD1 for D (6 bases). Sequencing was carried out using tumor tissue from primary liver carcinoma. The CDR3 bases are TGCGCCAGCAGCTTGGGGGCGATAGGGGGTTTTAACATTCAGTACTTC. This sequence encodes CASSLGAIGGFNIQYF.